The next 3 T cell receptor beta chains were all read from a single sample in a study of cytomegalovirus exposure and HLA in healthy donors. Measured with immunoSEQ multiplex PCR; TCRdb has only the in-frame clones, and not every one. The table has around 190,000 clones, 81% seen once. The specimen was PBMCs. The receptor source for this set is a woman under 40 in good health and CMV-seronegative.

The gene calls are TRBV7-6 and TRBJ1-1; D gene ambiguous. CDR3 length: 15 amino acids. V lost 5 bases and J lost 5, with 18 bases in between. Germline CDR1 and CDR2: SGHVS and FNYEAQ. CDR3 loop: CASSPEAGVETEAFF. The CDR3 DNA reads TGTGCCAGCAGCCCAGAGGCCGGGGTTGAAACTGAAGCTTTCTTT.

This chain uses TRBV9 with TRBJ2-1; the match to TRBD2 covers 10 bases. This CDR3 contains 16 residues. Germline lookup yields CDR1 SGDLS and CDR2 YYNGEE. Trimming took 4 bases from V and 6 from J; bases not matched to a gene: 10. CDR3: CASSPGQREGRNEQFF. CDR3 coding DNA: TGTGCCAGCAGCCCAGGGCAGCGGGAGGGCCGCAATGAGCAGTTCTTC.

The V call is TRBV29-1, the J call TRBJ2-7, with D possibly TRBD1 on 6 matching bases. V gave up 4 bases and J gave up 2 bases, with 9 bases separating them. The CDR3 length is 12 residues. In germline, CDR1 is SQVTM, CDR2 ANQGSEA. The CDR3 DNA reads TGCAGCGTTGCGACAGGTACCTACGAGCAGTACTTC. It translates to CSVATGTYEQYF.